This TCR beta chain was observed in a study of blood T cell repertoires in COVID-19. Sequencing used immunoSEQ multiplex PCR; TCRdb keeps in-frame clones, though not all of them. This sample has fewer than 85,000 clones, with 88% found just once. Trimming took 0 bases from V and 3 from J, leaving 12 bases between them. The CDR3 is 16 amino acids. CDR1 is SGHDT and CDR2 is YYEEEE in the germline V gene. The receptor comes from a man in his forties or fifties with active COVID-19. The material sequenced was peripheral blood. The V gene is TRBV5-6, the J gene TRBJ2-2; maybe TRBD2 (5 bases). DNA for the CDR3: TGTGCCAGCAGCTTGGGCCCGGGATTCGACACCGGGGAGCTGTTTTTT. Its protein product is CASSLGPGFDTGELFF. Supplemented by reference TRBV5-6 and TRBJ2-2, the full variable domain reads DAGVTQSPTHLIKTRGQQVTLRCSPKSGHDTVSWYQQALGQGPQFIFQYYEEEERQRGNFPDRFSGHQFPNYSSELNVNALLLGDSALYLCASSLGPGFDTGELFFGEGSRLTVL.